One sample yielded the 9 T cell receptor beta chains listed below, sequenced in a study of identical twins. Each CDR3 protein gets one entry after TCRdb re-called the 5' RACE reads with MiXCR. The sample contains hundreds of thousands of distinct CDR3 sequences, under 8.5% of which appear only once. This same sample was also part of a study on yellow fever vaccine responses in identical twins.

The specimen sequenced was PBMCs. All receptors come from a woman between 18 and 29 years old in good health.

This clonotype turned up a few times. The chain is built from TRBV21-1 and TRBJ2-7. TRBV21-1 is termed a pseudogene. This CDR3 spans 12 amino acids. The CDR3 sequence: CASSNNWQEKYV. The CDR3 DNA reads TGTGCCAGCAGCAACAATTGGCAGGAGAAGTACGTC.

This clonotype was observed a handful of times. The chain couples TRBV6-1 to TRBJ2-1; 7 positions match TRBD1. Germline lookup yields CDR1 MNHNS and CDR2 SASEGT. The trim removed 4 bases at V and 1 base at J, leaving 7 bases unmatched. This CDR3 has 16 residues. CDR3 protein: CASSVGTDPSYNEQFF. CDR3 sequence (DNA): TGTGCCAGCAGTGTTGGGACAGACCCTTCCTACAATGAGCAGTTCTTC.

This clonotype has only a few counts. This chain connects TRBV20-1 to TRBJ2-7; 9 nucleotides agree with TRBD2. The germline CDR1 and CDR2 sequences are DFQATT and SNEGSKA (reference sequence). The CDR3 has 17 residues. J gave up 0 bases and V 6 bases, and 15 bases lay outside the gene matches. CDR3 DNA sequence: TGCAGTGCCCCCCCCACCTTAGCGGGGGCGAGCTCCTACGAGCAGTACTTC. Translating it yields CSAPPTLAGASSYEQYF.

This clonotype appeared many times. The chain links TRBV10-3 to TRBJ2-1; TRBD2 matches at 7 bases. There are 15 residues in the CDR3. Germline V gene data show CDR1 as ENHRY and CDR2 as SYGVKD. Germline trimming cut 2 bases from V and 2 bases from J; bases unmatched to any gene: 3. CDR3 protein: CAISESGKTYNEQFF. CDR3 DNA sequence: TGTGCCATCAGTGAGAGCGGGAAAACCTACAATGAGCAGTTCTTC.

Only a few counts were recorded for this clonotype. This rearrangement joins TRBV10-3 to TRBJ2-1; D may be TRBD2 (6 bases). Germline CDR1 and CDR2: ENHRY and SYGVKD. V gave up 10 bases and J gave up 2 bases, with 12 bases separating them. CDR3 length: 13 amino acids. CDR3 DNA sequence: TGTGCCACCACTAGCCCGCCCTACAATGAGCAGTTCTTC. It translates to CATTSPPYNEQFF.

This clonotype was detected ten times or more. The rearrangement joins TRBV7-8 to TRBJ1-2; 10 nucleotides align to TRBD1. J lost 9 bases, V lost 4 bases, and 2 bases had no gene match. This CDR3 spans 12 amino acids. Per the germline V gene, CDR1 is SGHVS and CDR2 is FQNEAQ. CDR3 DNA sequence: TGTGCCAGCAGCTGGGACAGGGGAAGCTACACCTTC. It codes for CASSWDRGSYTF.

The rearrangement joins TRBV10-3 to TRBJ2-1, with TRBD2 matching over 14 bases. This CDR3 spans 14 amino acids. The junction had 2 bases not matched to a gene; V was cut back by 8 bases and J by 5 bases. Per the germline V gene, CDR1 is ENHRY and CDR2 is SYGVKD. The CDR3 region is CAIGLAGGHNEQFF. The CDR3, as DNA: TGTGCCATCGGACTAGCGGGAGGCCACAATGAGCAGTTCTTC.

This clonotype was seen many times. This chain uses TRBV5-1 with TRBJ2-7, with TRBD2 identical over 8 bases. The CDR3 length is 14 residues. V lost 2 bases and J lost 3; bases outside the gene matches: 4. Germline assignment: CDR1 SGHRS and CDR2 YFSETQ. For the CDR3, the DNA is TGCGCCAGCAGCTTAGCGGGAGAGGACTACGAGCAGTACTTC. It specifies CASSLAGEDYEQYF.

This clonotype came up many times. The genes are TRBV4-1 and TRBJ2-4, with a tentative D call TRBD1 (5 bases). Germline V lookup: CDR1 MGHRA, CDR2 YSYEKL. The length of the CDR3 is 13 residues. V lost 4 bases to trimming and J lost 12 bases, with 16 bases between them. As DNA, the CDR3 is TGCGCCAGCAGCCCCGACTCCTCCAGGGCTCAGTACTTC. The encoded protein is CASSPDSSRAQYF.